This is a list of T cell receptor beta chains from one sample in a study of cytomegalovirus exposure and HLA in healthy donors. Using immunoSEQ multiplex PCR, the repertoire was profiled, and TCRdb retains in-frame clones only, with some absent. The data hold 150,000 to 200,000 clones, with 75% observed a single time. The sequenced sample consisted of PBMCs. These receptors were obtained from a man between 18 and 35 years old in good health and CMV-seropositive. Both conserved end residues are part of each CDR3. The D gene is left open where the match is weak. Clone size is given for some rows only: seen once, a few or many times, or a class if the clone is expanded.

TRBJ1-4 - - TRBV28 TGTGCCAGCAGATTACAGACAGTCTCTATGGGTGAAAAACTGTTTTTT CASRLQTVSMGEKLFF
TRBJ2-1 TRBD2 - TRBV7-2 TGTGCCAGCAGCAGACTAGCGGACCTCTACAATGAGCAGTTCTTC CASSRLADLYNEQFF
TRBJ2-7 - - TRBV5-4 TGTGCCAGCAGCTTGGAACAGAGCTCCTACGAGCAGTACTTC CASSLEQSSYEQYF
TRBJ1-6 - - TRBV19 TGTGCCAGTAGTCGACAGCTAAGTAGCTCCTATAATTCACCCCTCCACTTT CASSRQLSSSYNSPLHF
TRBJ1-4 - - TRBV7-2 TGTGCCAGCAGCCGCTGGCGGGAGGCTAATGAAAAACTGTTTTTT CASSRWREANEKLFF
TRBJ2-1 - few TRBV28 TGTGCCAGCAGTTCCTCATTCGGTTATAATGAGCAGTTCTTC CASSSSFGYNEQFF
TRBJ2-7 TRBD1 - TRBV7-2 TGTGCCAGCACCTGGGACAGGGGGCAATATGAGCAGTACTTC CASTWDRGQYEQYF
TRBJ2-1 TRBD2 - TRBV15 TGTGCCACCAGCAAGGCGGGAGCTGCCTACAATGAGCAGTTCTTC CATSKAGAAYNEQFF
TRBJ2-6 - once TRBV15 TGTGCCACCAGCGGGGCAGGGCGCTCTGGGGCCAACGTCCTGACTTTC CATSGAGRSGANVLTF
TRBJ2-1 - - TRBV5-6 TGTGCCAGCAGCCGAATCAGGGAACCTGATTACAATGAGCAGTTCTTC CASSRIREPDYNEQFF
TRBJ2-7 TRBD1 - TRBV6-5 TGTGCCAGCAGTCGACAGGGGGGCGAGCAGTACTTC CASSRQGGEQYF
TRBJ1-4 - - TRBV4-1 TGCGCCAGCAGCCAAGCGGGTTATAATGAAAAACTGTTTTTT CASSQAGYNEKLFF
TRBJ2-7 - - TRBV19 TGTGCCAGTAGTAGAATAGCGGAGGGCTCCTACGAGCAGTACTTC CASSRIAEGSYEQYF
TRBJ2-1 - - TRBV28 TGTGCCAGCACCCAGGACAAGGGAATCCCCTACAATGAGCAGTTCTTC CASTQDKGIPYNEQFF
TRBJ2-1 TRBD2 - TRBV28 TGTGCCAGCAGGGCGGGAGGGATATACAATGAGCAGTTCTTC CASRAGGIYNEQFF
TRBJ2-1 TRBD2 - TRBV5-6 TGTGCCAGCACCGAAGCGGGAGGGCTGAGCTACAATGAGCAGTTCTTC CASTEAGGLSYNEQFF
TRBJ2-1 - - TRBV28 TGTGCCAGCAGTTTATTGGGAGCAGTCGGCTATGAGCAGTTCTTC CASSLLGAVGYEQFF
TRBJ2-7 TRBD1 - TRBV4-1 TGCGCCAGCAGACTATTTGCAGGGGGCGACTCCTACGAGCAGTACTTC CASRLFAGGDSYEQYF
TRBJ2-3 TRBD2 - TRBV19 TGTGCCAGTTCTGGACTAGCGATCGGCACAGATACGCAGTATTTT CASSGLAIGTDTQYF
TRBJ2-5 TRBD1 - TRBV7-9 TGTGCCAGCGAAGGGACAGGGGACACGGGAGTCGGGTCGGAGACCCAGTACTTC CASEGTGDTGVGSETQYF
TRBJ1-5 - - TRBV6-1 TGTGCCAGGAAAGGACAGCCCAGCAATCAGCCCCAGCATTTT CARKGQPSNQPQHF
TRBJ2-2 TRBD2 - TRBV7-3 TGTGCCAGCAGCCAAAGCCCACACGACTACCTGACTAGCGGGAGCCTCAGCGGGGAGCTGTTTTTT CASSQSPHDYLTSGSLSGELFF
TRBJ2-7 TRBD2 once TRBV5-4 TGTGCCAGCAGCGCAGCGGGATTATCTTACGAGCAGTACTTC CASSAAGLSYEQYF
TRBJ2-7 - - TRBV7-9 TGTGCCAGCAGCTTAGACGGGAGCTTGTACGAGCAGTACTTC CASSLDGSLYEQYF
TRBJ2-3 - - TRBV5-4 TGTGCCAGCAGCTTTTTCGGTAGCCTCACAGATACGCAGTATTTT CASSFFGSLTDTQYF
TRBJ1-1 - - TRBV6-1 TGTGCCAGCAGTGTGGGGCCATGGGAAGCTTTCTTT CASSVGPWEAFF
TRBJ2-2 - - TRBV5-5 TGTGCCAGCAGCAAACAGGGTACAGCCGGGGAGCTGTTTTTT CASSKQGTAGELFF
TRBJ2-1 TRBD2 - TRBV5-1 TGCGCCAGCAGCCAGGGGGTAGCGGGAGGGAACAATGAGCAGTTCTTC CASSQGVAGGNNEQFF